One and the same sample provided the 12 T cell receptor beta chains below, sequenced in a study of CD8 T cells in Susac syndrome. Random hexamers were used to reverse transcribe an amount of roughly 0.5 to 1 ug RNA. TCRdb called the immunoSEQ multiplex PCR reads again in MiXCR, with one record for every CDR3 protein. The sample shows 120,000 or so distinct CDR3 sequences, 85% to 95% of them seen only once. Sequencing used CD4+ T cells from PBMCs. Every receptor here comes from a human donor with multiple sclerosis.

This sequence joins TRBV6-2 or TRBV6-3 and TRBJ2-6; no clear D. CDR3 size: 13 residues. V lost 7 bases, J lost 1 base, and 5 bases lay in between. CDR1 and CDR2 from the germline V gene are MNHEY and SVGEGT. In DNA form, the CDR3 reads TGTGCCAGCACGTGGTCTGGGGCCAACGTCCTGACTTTC. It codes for CASTWSGANVLTF.

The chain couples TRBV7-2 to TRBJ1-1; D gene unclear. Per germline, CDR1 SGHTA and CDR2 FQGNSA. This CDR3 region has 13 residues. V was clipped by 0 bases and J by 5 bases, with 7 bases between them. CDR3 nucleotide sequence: TGTGCCAGCAGCTTAGCGATGGGAACTGAAGCTTTCTTT. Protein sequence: CASSLAMGTEAFF.

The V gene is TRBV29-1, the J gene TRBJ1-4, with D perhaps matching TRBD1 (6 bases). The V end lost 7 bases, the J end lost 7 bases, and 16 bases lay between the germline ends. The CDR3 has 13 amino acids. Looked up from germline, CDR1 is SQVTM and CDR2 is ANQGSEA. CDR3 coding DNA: TGCAGCGCCAGACAGGCGAGGAGTGAAAAACTGTTTTTT. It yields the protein CSARQARSEKLFF.

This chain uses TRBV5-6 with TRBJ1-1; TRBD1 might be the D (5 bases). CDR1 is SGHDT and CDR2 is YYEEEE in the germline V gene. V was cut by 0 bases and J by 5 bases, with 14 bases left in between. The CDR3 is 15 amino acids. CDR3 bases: TGTGCCAGCAGCTTGGTGGGGGGGATGAGAACTGAAGCTTTCTTT. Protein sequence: CASSLVGGMRTEAFF. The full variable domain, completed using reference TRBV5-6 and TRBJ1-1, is DAGVTQSPTHLIKTRGQQVTLRCSPKSGHDTVSWYQQALGQGPQFIFQYYEEEERQRGNFPDRFSGHQFPNYSSELNVNALLLGDSALYLCASSLVGGMRTEAFFGQGTRLTVV.

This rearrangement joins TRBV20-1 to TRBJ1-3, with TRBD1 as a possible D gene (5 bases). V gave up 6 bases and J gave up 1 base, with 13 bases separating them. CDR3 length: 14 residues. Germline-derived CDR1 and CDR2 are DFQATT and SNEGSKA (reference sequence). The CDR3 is CSAGDPNSGNTIYF. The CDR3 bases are TGCAGTGCAGGGGACCCTAATTCTGGAAACACCATATATTTT.

The CDR3 sequence is CASSQDGGVGNIQYF. In DNA form, the CDR3 reads TGTGCCAGCAGCCAAGACGGCGGGGTAGGAAACATTCAGTACTTC. This rearrangement joins TRBV3-1 to TRBJ2-4, with D possibly TRBD2 on 6 matching bases. This CDR3 spans 15 amino acids. The V end lost 0 bases, the J end lost 6 bases, and 12 bases lay between the germline ends. Germline CDR1 reads LGHDT; CDR2 reads YNNKEL (reference sequence).

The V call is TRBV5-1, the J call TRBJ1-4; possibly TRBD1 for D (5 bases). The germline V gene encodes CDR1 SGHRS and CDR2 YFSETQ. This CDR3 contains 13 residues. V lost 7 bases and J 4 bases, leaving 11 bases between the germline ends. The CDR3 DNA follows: TGCGCCAGCTCCGAGGGGAATAATGAAAAACTGTTTTTT. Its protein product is CASSEGNNEKLFF. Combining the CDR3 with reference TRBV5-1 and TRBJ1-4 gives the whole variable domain KAGVTQTPRYLIKTRGQQVTLSCSPISGHRSVSWYQQTPGQGLQFLFEYFSETQRNKGNFPGRFSGRQFSNSRSEMNVSTLELGDSALYLCASSEGNNEKLFFGSGTQLSVL.

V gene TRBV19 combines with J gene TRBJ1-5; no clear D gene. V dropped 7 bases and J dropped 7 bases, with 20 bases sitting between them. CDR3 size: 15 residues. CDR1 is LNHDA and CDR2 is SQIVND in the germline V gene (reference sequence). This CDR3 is CASNKGRREEQPQHF. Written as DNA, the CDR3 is TGTGCCAGTAATAAGGGTCGACGTGAGGAACAGCCCCAGCATTTT. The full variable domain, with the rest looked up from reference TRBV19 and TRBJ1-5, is DGGITQSPKYLFRKEGQNVTLSCEQNLNHDAMYWYRQDPGQGLRLIYYSQIVNDFQKGDIAEGYSVSREKKESFPLTVTSAQKNPTAFYLCASNKGRREEQPQHFGDGTRLSIL.

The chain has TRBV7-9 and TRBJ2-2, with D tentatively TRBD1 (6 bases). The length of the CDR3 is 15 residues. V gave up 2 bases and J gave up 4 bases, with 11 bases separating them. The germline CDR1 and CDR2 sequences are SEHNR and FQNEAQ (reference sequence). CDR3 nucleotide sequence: TGTGCCAGCAGCTTAAAGTACAGGGTCACCGGGGAGCTGTTTTTT. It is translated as CASSLKYRVTGELFF.

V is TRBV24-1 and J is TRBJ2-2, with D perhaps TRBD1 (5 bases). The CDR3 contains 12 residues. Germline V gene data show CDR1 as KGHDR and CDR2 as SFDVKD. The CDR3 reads CSYQGFSGELFF. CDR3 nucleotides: TGTTCCTACCAGGGTTTTTCCGGGGAGCTGTTTTTT.

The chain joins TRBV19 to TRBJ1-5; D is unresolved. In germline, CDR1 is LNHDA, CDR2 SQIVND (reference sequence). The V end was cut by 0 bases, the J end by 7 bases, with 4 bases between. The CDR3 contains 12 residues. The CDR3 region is CASSIERQPQHF. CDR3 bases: TGTGCCAGTAGTATAGAAAGACAGCCCCAGCATTTT.

The CDR3 sequence is CASSPYNTEAFF. As DNA, the CDR3 is TGTGCCAGCAGCCCTTACAACACTGAAGCTTTCTTT. V is TRBV7-9 and J is TRBJ1-1; no firm D call. Trimming pared 5 bases from V and 2 bases from J, leaving 6 bases between. Germline assignment: CDR1 SEHNR and CDR2 FQNEAQ (reference sequence). This CDR3 spans 12 amino acids.